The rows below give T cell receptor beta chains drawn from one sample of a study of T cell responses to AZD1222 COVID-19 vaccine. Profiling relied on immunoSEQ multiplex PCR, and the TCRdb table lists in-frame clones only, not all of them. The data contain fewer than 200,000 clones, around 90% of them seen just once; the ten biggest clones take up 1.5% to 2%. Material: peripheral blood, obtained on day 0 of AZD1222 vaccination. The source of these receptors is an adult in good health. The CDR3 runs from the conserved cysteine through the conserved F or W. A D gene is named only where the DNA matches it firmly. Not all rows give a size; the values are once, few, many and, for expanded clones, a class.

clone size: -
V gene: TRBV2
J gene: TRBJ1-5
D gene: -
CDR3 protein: CASSDSNSNQPQHF
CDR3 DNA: TGTGCCAGCAGCGACAGTAATAGCAATCAGCCCCAGCATTTT

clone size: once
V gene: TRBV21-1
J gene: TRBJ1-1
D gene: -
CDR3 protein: CASSTKGRGRGTEAFF
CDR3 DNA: TGTGCCAGCAGCACAAAAGGAAGGGGCCGAGGGACTGAAGCTTTCTTT

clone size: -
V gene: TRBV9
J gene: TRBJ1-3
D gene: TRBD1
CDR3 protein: CASSAGQGQGSYTIYF
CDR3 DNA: TGTGCCAGCAGCGCCGGGCAAGGACAGGGGTCTTACACCATATATTTT

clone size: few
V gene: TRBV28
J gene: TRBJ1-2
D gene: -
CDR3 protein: CASSPGHIYGYTF
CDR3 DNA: TGTGCCAGCAGCCCGGGACATATCTATGGCTACACCTTC

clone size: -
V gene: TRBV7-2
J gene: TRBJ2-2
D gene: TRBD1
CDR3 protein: CASSAETGVSTGELFF
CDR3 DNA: TGTGCCAGCAGCGCCGAGACAGGGGTGAGCACCGGGGAGCTGTTTTTT

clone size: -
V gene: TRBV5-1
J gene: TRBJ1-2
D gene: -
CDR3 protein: CASSLDNSYGYTF
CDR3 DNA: TGCGCCAGCAGCTTGGACAACTCCTATGGCTACACCTTC

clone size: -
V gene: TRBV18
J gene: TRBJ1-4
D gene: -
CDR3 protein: CASSPSRTRNEKLFF
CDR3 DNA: TGTGCCAGCTCACCATCTCGGACAAGAAATGAAAAACTGTTTTTT

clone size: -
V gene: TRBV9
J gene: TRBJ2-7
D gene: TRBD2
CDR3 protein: CASSVDGTSGYEQYF
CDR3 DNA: TGTGCCAGCAGCGTAGACGGGACTAGCGGCTACGAGCAGTACTTC

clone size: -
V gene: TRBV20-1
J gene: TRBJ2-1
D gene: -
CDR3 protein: CSVRGHEQFF
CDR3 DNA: TGCAGTGTTCGGGGGCATGAGCAGTTCTTC

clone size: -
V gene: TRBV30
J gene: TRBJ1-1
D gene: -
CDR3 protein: CAWVRGNTEAFF
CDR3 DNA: TGTGCCTGGGTCCGAGGGAACACTGAAGCTTTCTTT

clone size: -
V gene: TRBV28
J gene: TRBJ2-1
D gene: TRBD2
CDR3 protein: CASSSGLAGGIRANEQFF
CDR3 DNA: TGTGCCAGCAGTTCCGGACTAGCGGGAGGGATACGGGCCAATGAGCAGTTCTTC

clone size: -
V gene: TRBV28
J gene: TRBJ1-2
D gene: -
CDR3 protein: CASTFIDVGADGYTF
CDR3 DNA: TGTGCCAGCACCTTTATCGACGTCGGGGCGGATGGCTACACCTTC

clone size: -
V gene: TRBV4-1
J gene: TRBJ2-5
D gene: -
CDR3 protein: CASSQHSASVETQYF
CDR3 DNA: TGCGCCAGCAGCCAACACTCGGCTAGCGTTGAGACCCAGTACTTC

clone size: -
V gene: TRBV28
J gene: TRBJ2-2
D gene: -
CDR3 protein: CASSPILNTGELFF
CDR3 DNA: TGTGCCAGCAGTCCAATACTGAACACCGGGGAGCTGTTTTTT

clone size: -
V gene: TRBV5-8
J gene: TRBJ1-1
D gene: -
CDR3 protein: CASSSRRALNTEAFF
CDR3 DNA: TGTGCCAGCAGCTCCCGACGGGCTCTGAACACTGAAGCTTTCTTT

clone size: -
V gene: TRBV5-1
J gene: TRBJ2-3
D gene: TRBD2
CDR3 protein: CASSPAGVALTDTQYF
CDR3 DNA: TGCGCCAGCAGCCCGGCGGGGGTGGCCCTCACAGATACGCAGTATTTT

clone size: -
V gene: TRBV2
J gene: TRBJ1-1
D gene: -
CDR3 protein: CASSPGMNTEAFF
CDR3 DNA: TGTGCCAGCAGCCCAGGGATGAACACTGAAGCTTTCTTT

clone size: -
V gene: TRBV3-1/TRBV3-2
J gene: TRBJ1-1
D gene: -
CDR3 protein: CASSQGGGMNTEAFF
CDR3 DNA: TGTGCCAGCAGCCAAGGGGGGGGAATGAACACTGAAGCTTTCTTT

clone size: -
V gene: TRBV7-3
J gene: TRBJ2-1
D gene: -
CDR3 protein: CASSLTLRDNEQFF
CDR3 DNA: TGTGCCAGCAGCTTAACGTTGCGGGACAATGAGCAGTTCTTC

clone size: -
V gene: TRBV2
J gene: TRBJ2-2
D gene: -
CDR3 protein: CASRGGSQGDTGELFF
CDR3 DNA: TGTGCCAGCAGGGGGGGCTCGCAGGGTGACACCGGGGAGCTGTTTTTT

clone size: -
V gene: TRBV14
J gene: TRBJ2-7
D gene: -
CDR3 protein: CASSPRLGVYEQYF
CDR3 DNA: TGTGCCAGCAGCCCACGACTAGGTGTCTACGAGCAGTACTTC

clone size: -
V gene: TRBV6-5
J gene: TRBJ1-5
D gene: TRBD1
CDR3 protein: CASSSGTGRIQPQHF
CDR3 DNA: TGTGCCAGCAGTTCCGGGACAGGGAGAATCCAGCCCCAGCATTTT